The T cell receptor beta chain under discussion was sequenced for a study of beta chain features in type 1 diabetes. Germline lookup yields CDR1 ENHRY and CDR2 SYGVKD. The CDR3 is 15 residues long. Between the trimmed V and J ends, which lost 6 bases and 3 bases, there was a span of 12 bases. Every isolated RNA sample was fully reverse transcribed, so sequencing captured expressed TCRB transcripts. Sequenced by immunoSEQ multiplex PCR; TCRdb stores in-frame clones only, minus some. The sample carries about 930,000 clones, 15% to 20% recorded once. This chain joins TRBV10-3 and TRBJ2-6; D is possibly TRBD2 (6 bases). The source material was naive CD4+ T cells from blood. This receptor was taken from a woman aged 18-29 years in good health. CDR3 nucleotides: TGTGCCATCAGCAGTTCGGGGGTTGGGGCCAACGTCCTGACTTTC. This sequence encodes CAISSSGVGANVLTF.